This T cell receptor (beta chain) is drawn from a study of HIV-infected patients and healthy controls. For the study at large: Total CDR3 counts per chain did not differ significantly between patients and controls.

CDR3 size: 16 residues. The germline V gene has CDR1 MDHEN and CDR2 SYDVKM. V gave up 7 bases and J gave up 2 bases, with 18 bases separating them. No cell fractionation was done, so the repertoire covers all unsorted peripheral blood T cells. cDNA was made from 400 to 500 ng RNA using alpha and beta constant primers. Alpha and beta chain libraries were made separately by chain-specific third strand synthesis with multiplexing indices. TCRdb re-derived calls from the 5' RACE reads in MiXCR, one entry per CDR3 protein. Found here are about 7,600 distinct CDR3 sequences, more than 8.5% of them singletons; the top ten hold less than 25%.

The material was blood, obtained before antiretroviral therapy. This chain connects TRBV28 to TRBJ1-5, with TRBD1 as a possible D gene (5 bases). This clonotype was sampled from an adult with HIV infection. The CDR3 here is CASIFEGLGRNQPQHF. The CDR3 bases are TGTGCCAGCATCTTTGAGGGGCTAGGGCGCAATCAGCCCCAGCATTTT.